This T cell receptor (beta chain) derives from a study of cytomegalovirus exposure and HLA in healthy donors. This clone was detected a few times. Its target is not known. The PCR had 60 Vbeta and 13 Jbeta primers. The table came from immunoSEQ multiplex PCR; TCRdb's copy has only in-frame clones and leaves some out. The profile covers more than 95,000 clones, with 70% to 85% appearing a single time and almost 5% taken by the ten largest. Broader study findings: TCR association rates varied by HLA locus in a later analysis, with DRB1 highest and HLA-C lowest. CMV serostatus stood as the only immune exposure information on hand.

The sequencing sample was made of PBMCs. The sequence was obtained from a man aged 50 to 60 in good health and CMV-seropositive.

The CDR3, as DNA: TGTGCCAGCAGTTACGTCAGGACATCACACTACGAGCAGTACTTC. Its translation: CASSYVRTSHYEQYF. The chain is built from TRBV6-6 and TRBJ2-7; D possibly corresponds to TRBD1 (5 bases). V was pared by 2 bases and J by 3 bases, with 14 bases between. The CDR3 runs 15 residues. Germline lookup yields CDR1 MNHNY and CDR2 SVGAGI (reference sequence).